Listed here is a single TCR beta chain. The antigen is unknown. This specimen comes from a study of T cell responses to AZD1222 COVID-19 vaccine. The CDR3 is made up of 14 amino acids. Trimming cost V 3 bases and J 5 bases, with 13 bases left between them. CDR1 is SNHLY and CDR2 is FYNNEI in the germline V gene. TCRdb's table, derived via immunoSEQ multiplex PCR, lists solely in-frame clones and lacks some. The table shows around 80,000 clones, with approximately 89% occurring only once. Findings and caveats of the study: Repertoire collection took place solely once the T cell response had peaked. Reportedly, close to half of spike-specific TCRs are directed against unmutated variant regions.

This TCR derives from an adult who received the AZD1222 COVID-19 vaccine. The V and J genes are TRBV2 and TRBJ2-5, with D perhaps matching TRBD2 (7 bases). Material: peripheral blood, obtained 28 days after the second AZD1222 dose. The CDR3 DNA sequence: TGTGCCAGCAGTGAGGGAAAGGGGGGGGAGACCCAGTACTTC. Translation gives CASSEGKGGETQYF.